This T cell receptor beta chain is drawn from a study of blood T cell repertoires in COVID-19. This clone appeared a single time. V was pared by 5 bases and J by 5 bases, with 10 bases of the junction left unmatched. In germline, CDR1 is MDHEN, CDR2 SYDVKM. This CDR3 spans 15 amino acids. Assay: immunoSEQ multiplex PCR; the TCRdb copy retains only in-frame clones and omits some. The sample has 150,000 to 200,000 clones, about 86% seen once; the top ten hold roughly a fifth. Sequenced sample: peripheral blood. The sequence derives from a woman of 80 years or more with acute or convalescent COVID-19. The chain combines TRBV28 with TRBJ1-1; 8 bases agree with TRBD1. The DNA for the CDR3 is TGTGCCAGCAGTCCGCTGCGGACAGGGATAACTGAAGCTTTCTTT. Translating it yields CASSPLRTGITEAFF.